Listed here are 19 T cell receptor beta chains from one sample, sequenced in a study of blood T cells in healthy people across ages. A second roughly 6 to 11 cycle PCR used barcoded and J-beta primers. TCRdb ran MiXCR on the 5' RACE reads and lists one entry per CDR3 protein. The sample contains roughly 900,000 distinct CDR3 sequences, 25% to 30% of which appear only once. What was sequenced was blood. These receptors came from a woman older than 75 in good health.

Many counts were recorded for this clonotype. This chain links TRBV7-9 with TRBJ2-5; D not certain. Trimming removed 0 bases at V and 3 bases at J, with 11 bases between. The germline gives CDR1 SEHNR, CDR2 FQNEAQ (reference sequence). The CDR3 runs 15 residues. The CDR3 DNA reads as TGTGCCAGCAGCTTAGCGGAGAGTCGTAAAGAGACCCAGTACTTC. Translating it yields CASSLAESRKETQYF. Full variable domain (remainder filled in from reference TRBV7-9 and TRBJ2-5): DTGVSQNPRHKITKRGQNVTFRCDPISEHNRLYWYRQTLGQGPEFLTYFQNEAQLEKSRLLSDRFSAERPKGSFSTLEIQRTEQGDSAMYLCASSLAESRKETQYFGPGTRLLVL.

The chain employs TRBV6-2 or TRBV6-3 and TRBJ1-5; the match to TRBD1 covers 8 bases. After removal of 1 base from V and 5 bases from J, the junction contained 10 bases not matched to a gene. The V gene's germline CDR1 is MNHEY and CDR2 SVGEGT. The CDR3 runs to 17 residues. CDR3 amino acids: CASSYFPGTGLDQPQHF. The DNA of the CDR3 is TGTGCCAGCAGTTACTTCCCCGGGACAGGCCTGGATCAGCCCCAGCATTTT.

This chain uses TRBV7-2 with TRBJ1-1, with D hard to call. Trimming left V 1 base short and J 1 base short, with 13 bases between. The germline CDR1 and CDR2 sequences are SGHTA and FQGNSA. The CDR3 has 16 residues. This CDR3 is CASSLVIGIRNTEAFF. CDR3 nucleotide sequence: TGTGCCAGCAGCTTAGTTATCGGCATAAGGAACACTGAAGCTTTCTTT.

On this clonotype: One end of the junction does not line up with germline, which may come from a read error. This chain joins TRBV10-3 and TRBJ1-1; D is ambiguous. The CDR3 covers 15 residues. Germline assignment: CDR1 ENHRY and CDR2 SYGVKD. The CDR3 nucleotides are TGTGCCACCAGTGAGTCTAAGGGAGGAAAGACTGAAGCTTTCTTT. Amino acid sequence: CATSESKGGKTEAFF.

This clonotype was counted a few times. V and J are TRBV27 and TRBJ2-1; 9 bases map to TRBD1. Germline V CDR1 and CDR2: MNHEY, SMNVEV (reference sequence). The length of the CDR3 is 17 residues. V was pared by 5 bases and J by 2 bases, with 10 bases of the junction left unmatched. CDR3 in amino acids: CASSPYSTGGAYNEQFF. The DNA of the CDR3 is TGTGCCAGCAGTCCCTACTCAACAGGGGGCGCCTACAATGAGCAGTTCTTC.

The table lists this clonotype with many counts. The chain employs TRBV7-9 and TRBJ1-4; 12 positions match TRBD1. This CDR3 has 18 amino acids. Germline V CDR1 and CDR2: SEHNR, FQNEAQ (reference sequence). V lost 5 bases to trimming and J lost 2 bases; unmatched junction nucleotides: 9. DNA of the CDR3: TGTGCCAGCAGCACGCTCGGGACAGGGGGCGAGACTAATGAAAAACTGTTTTTT. Translated: CASSTLGTGGETNEKLFF.

The chain has TRBV7-2 and TRBJ2-5, with 12 bases aligning to TRBD2. The CDR3 is 17 amino acids. Germline trimming cut 1 base from V and 4 bases from J; bases unmatched to any gene: 7. Germline assignment: CDR1 SGHTA and CDR2 FQGNSA. CDR3 coding DNA: TGTGCCAGCAGCTTAGGCCCTAGCGGGGGGGTTACAGAGACCCAGTACTTC. It is translated as CASSLGPSGGVTETQYF.

This clonotype was found many times. V is TRBV10-2 and J is TRBJ2-7; the D gene could be TRBD1 or TRBD2 (5 bases each). V was pared by 0 bases and J by 4 bases, with 13 bases between. The CDR3 sequence is 15 residues long. Looked up from germline, CDR1 is WSHSY and CDR2 is SAAADI. Here the CDR3 DNA reads TGCGCCAGCAGTGAGTCGGGACGGGCTGTTTACGAGCAGTACTTC. This codes for CASSESGRAVYEQYF.

A few counts support this clonotype. The genes are TRBV6-5 and TRBJ2-4, with 9 positions matching TRBD2. This CDR3 spans 15 amino acids. Trimming removed 6 bases from V and 3 bases from J; junction bases left unmatched: 6. The germline CDR1 and CDR2 sequences are MNHEY and SVGAGI. CDR3 loop: CASRVAGAGKNIQYF. The CDR3 bases are TGTGCCAGCAGGGTAGCGGGGGCCGGCAAAAACATTCAGTACTTC.

This clonotype was counted ten times or more. V gene TRBV30 combines with J gene TRBJ2-1, with 9 bases matching TRBD2. Germline values: CDR1 GTSNPN, CDR2 SVGIG (reference sequence). The CDR3 has 13 amino acids. V shed 4 bases and J 6 bases; nucleotides not matched to a gene: 4. The CDR3 DNA reads TGTGCCTGGAATTTGCGGGGGGGCAATGAGCAGTTCTTC. Protein sequence: CAWNLRGGNEQFF. The full variable domain, in which reference TRBV30 and TRBJ2-1 provide the parts outside the CDR3, is SQTIHQWPATLVQPVGSPLSLECTVEGTSNPNLYWYRQAAGRGLQLLFYSVGIGQISSEVPQNLSASRPQDRQFILSSKKLLLSDSGFYLCAWNLRGGNEQFFGPGTRLTVL.

CDR3 sequence (DNA): TGTGCCAGCAGCAAAGTGGGAAATCAGCCCCAGCATTTT. Translated, it gives CASSKVGNQPQHF. This rearrangement joins TRBV21-1 to TRBJ1-5. TRBV21-1 is an annotated pseudogene. The CDR3 extends over 13 amino acids.

This clonotype was counted between two and nine times. V usage is TRBV11-2 and J usage is TRBJ2-1; D tentatively fits TRBD1 or TRBD2 (5 bases each). The CDR3 is 16 amino acids. V was clipped by 0 bases and J by 3 bases, with 12 bases between them. CDR1 and CDR2 (germline): SGHAT, FQNNGV. The CDR3 loop is CASSLEGPGNYNEQFF. The CDR3 DNA follows: TGTGCCAGCAGCTTAGAGGGACCCGGGAACTACAATGAGCAGTTCTTC.

This clonotype has more than one count but fewer than ten. This may stem from a read error, because a much larger clone lies one nucleotide away. The CDR3 region is CSVSDRGFEAFF. The CDR3, as DNA: TGCAGCGTTTCGGACAGGGGATTCGAGGCTTTCTTT. The chain recombines TRBV29-1 with TRBJ1-1, with 9 bases that match TRBD1. The V segment lost 5 bases and the J segment 11 bases; nucleotides outside the gene matches: 9. The CDR3 is 12 residues long. CDR1 and CDR2 from the germline V gene are SQVTM and ANQGSEA.

This clonotype was recorded at least ten times. V gene TRBV9 combines with J gene TRBJ2-7; 9 bases line up with TRBD1. Germline CDR1 and CDR2: SGDLS and YYNGEE. V was clipped by 0 bases and J by 6 bases; unmatched bases: 1. CDR3 length: 13 residues. The CDR3 nucleotides are TGTGCCAGCAGCGTAGGGACAGGGGCCGAGCAGTACTTC. Translating it yields CASSVGTGAEQYF.

The chain links TRBV12-3 or TRBV12-4 to TRBJ2-2; 8 bases align to TRBD1. After removal of 3 bases from V and 6 bases from J, the junction contained 3 bases not matched to a gene. CDR3 length: 14 amino acids. In DNA, the CDR3 is TGTGCCAGCAGTTTTTTACAGGGGGCCGGGGAGCTGTTTTTT. Amino acids: CASSFLQGAGELFF.

This clonotype has a handful of counts. The rearrangement uses TRBV6-2 or TRBV6-3 and TRBJ2-3; 15 bases line up with TRBD2. CDR1 is MNHEY, CDR2 SVGEGT, per germline. The J segment lost 1 base and the V segment lost 4 bases, leaving 9 bases of the junction unmatched. This CDR3 region has 19 residues. CDR3 residues: CASSSLGLAGGGGTDTQYF. The CDR3 coding sequence is TGTGCCAGCAGTTCCTTGGGACTAGCGGGGGGCGGGGGCACAGATACGCAGTATTTT.

The chain recombines TRBV6-5 with TRBJ1-4; TRBD1 matches at 12 bases. Germline assignment: CDR1 MNHEY and CDR2 SVGAGI. The CDR3 length is 19 residues. Germline trimming cut 2 bases from V and 4 bases from J; bases unmatched to any gene: 11. CDR3 coding DNA: TGTGCCAGCAGTTACCCTGGGACAGGGGGCCAGAGGGGTAATGAAAAACTGTTTTTT. Residues: CASSYPGTGGQRGNEKLFF.

With regard to this clonotype: A read error may produce the germline difference seen at one junction end. This chain uses TRBV6-1 with TRBJ1-3; 7 bases align to TRBD1. The germline gives CDR1 MNHNS, CDR2 SASEGT. This CDR3 contains 17 residues. DNA of the CDR3: TGTGCCAGCTCAACTAGGCGTCAGGGGGTCTCTGGAAGCACCATATATTTT. It encodes CASSTRRQGVSGSTIYF.

J is TRBJ1-2 and V is TRBV12-3 or TRBV12-4; D is undetermined. V gave up 7 bases and J gave up 5 bases, with 23 bases separating them. The CDR3 has 16 amino acids. The CDR3 region is CASNGVGFQLGYGYTF. The CDR3 DNA is TGTGCCAGCAATGGGGTGGGATTCCAACTCGGGTATGGCTACACCTTC.